These 19 T cell receptor beta chains share one sample of origin, sequenced in a study of T cell changes during pregnancy in multiple sclerosis. Sequencing was performed with immunoSEQ multiplex PCR; in TCRdb, only in-frame clones are kept and a portion is missing. Of 55,000 to 95,000 clones in the sample, around nine tenths were seen once. The sample in question was peripheral blood, obtained in the second trimester of pregnancy. The receptors here all came from a female donor in good health, enrolled as a control in a pregnancy study.

The chain employs TRBV5-4 and TRBJ2-3; 9 nucleotides align to TRBD1. This CDR3 spans 15 amino acids. V lost 3 bases and J lost 6; bases outside the gene matches: 8. The germline V gene encodes CDR1 SGHNT and CDR2 YYREEE (reference sequence). The CDR3: CASSSGTGRLDTQYF. The CDR3 coding sequence is TGTGCCAGCAGCTCGGGGACAGGGAGGTTGGATACGCAGTATTTT.

This chain links TRBV7-2 with TRBJ1-2; the D is unclear. The CDR3 has 15 amino acids. The V gene lost 5 bases and the J gene lost 0 bases, with 13 bases spanning the gap. The germline gives CDR1 SGHTA, CDR2 FQGNSA. As DNA, the CDR3 is TGTGCCAGCAGCGCTAGGTCTAACCCTAACTATGGCTACACCTTC. Translated, it gives CASSARSNPNYGYTF.

This clone was seen once. CDR3 nucleotide sequence: TGTGCCAGCTCACCCCGACAGGGAAGAACCGGGGAGCTGTTTTTT. Encoded protein: CASSPRQGRTGELFF. The rearrangement links TRBV18 to TRBJ2-2; 7 bases are shared with TRBD1. The CDR3 contains 15 residues. The J segment lost 5 bases and the V segment lost 3 bases, leaving 6 bases of the junction unmatched. Germline V lookup: CDR1 KGHSH, CDR2 LQKENI.

The V gene is TRBV28, the J gene TRBJ2-7; 8 positions match TRBD1. Germline-derived CDR1 and CDR2 are MDHEN and SYDVKM. V gave up 7 bases and J gave up 1 base; unmatched junction bases: 6. CDR3 length: 14 residues. Here the CDR3 reads CASTQGGSSYEQYF. Written as DNA, the CDR3 is TGTGCCAGCACACAGGGGGGTTCTTCCTACGAGCAGTACTTC.

This clone was found once. The chain carries TRBV28 and TRBJ2-3; TRBD2 is a possible D gene (6 bases). The ends were cut back, 5 bases at V and 3 bases at J, with 15 bases in the middle. Germline-derived CDR1 and CDR2 are MDHEN and SYDVKM. The CDR3 sequence is 15 residues long. The CDR3 sequence is CASSAPSEGTDTQYF. The CDR3 nucleotides read TGTGCCAGCAGTGCGCCCTCGGAGGGGACAGATACGCAGTATTTT.

V usage is TRBV9 and J usage is TRBJ2-7, with D tentatively TRBD2 (6 bases). CDR3 length: 15 amino acids. The germline V and J ends were trimmed by 3 bases and 5 bases, with 18 bases remaining between them. From germline, CDR1 is SGDLS and CDR2 YYNGEE. The chain's CDR3 is CASSALGTQENEQYF. CDR3 coding DNA: TGTGCCAGCAGCGCCCTAGGGACTCAGGAGAACGAGCAGTACTTC. Drawing the rest from reference TRBV9 and TRBJ2-7, the complete variable domain is DSGVTQTPKHLITATGQRVTLRCSPRSGDLSVYWYQQSLDQGLQFLIQYYNGEERAKGNILERFSAQQFPDLHSELNLSSLELGDSALYFCASSALGTQENEQYFGPGTRLTVT.

This clone was seen a single time. This chain uses TRBV11-3 with TRBJ2-7; D gene unclear. The CDR3 loop spans 13 amino acids. Germline lookup yields CDR1 SGHNT and CDR2 YENEEA. Trimming took off 5 bases at V and 1 base at J, with 9 bases between the two ends. The CDR3 sequence is CASSPRSSYEQYF. The CDR3 DNA follows: TGTGCCAGCAGCCCCCGGAGTTCCTACGAGCAGTACTTC.

The rearrangement joins TRBV5-1 to TRBJ2-5; 10 bases agree with TRBD2. Trimming removed 6 bases from V and 3 bases from J; junction bases left unmatched: 11. Germline V lookup: CDR1 SGHRS, CDR2 YFSETQ. The CDR3 loop spans 16 amino acids. In DNA form, the CDR3 reads TGCGCCAGCACCTCTACGGTAGCGGGGGGTGAAGAGACCCAGTACTTC. This translates into CASTSTVAGGEETQYF.

The chain carries TRBV30 and TRBJ1-2; 8 positions agree with TRBD1. Germline V lookup: CDR1 GTSNPN, CDR2 SVGIG (reference sequence). The CDR3 extends over 13 amino acids. V lost 4 bases, J lost 2 bases, and 3 bases stayed unmatched. The CDR3 coding sequence is TGTGCCTGGAAAGGACAGGGAAACTATGGCTACACCTTC. This translates into CAWKGQGNYGYTF.

The chain employs TRBV4-1 and TRBJ2-2, with 11 bases aligning to TRBD2. The CDR3 loop spans 16 amino acids. Losses at the gene ends were 4 bases for V and 1 base for J; bases not matched to a gene: 2. Germline V gene sequence: CDR1 MGHRA, CDR2 YSYEKL. The CDR3 DNA reads as TGCGCCAGCAGCCCAACTAGCGGGAGGAACACCGGGGAGCTGTTTTTT. It codes for CASSPTSGRNTGELFF.

This clone was seen once. The chain combines TRBV4-3 with TRBJ2-7; 12 nucleotides line up with TRBD1. Germline trimming cut 0 bases from V and 3 bases from J; bases unmatched to any gene: 6. This CDR3 spans 17 amino acids. The germline V gene has CDR1 LGHNA and CDR2 YSLEER. CDR3 DNA: TGCGCCAGCAGCCAAGATCTGGGACAGGGGGCCAACTACGAGCAGTACTTC. Translated: CASSQDLGQGANYEQYF.

The chain carries TRBV11-3 and TRBJ2-7, with D possibly matching TRBD1 (6 bases). Trimming left V 5 bases short and J 7 bases short, with 15 bases between. This CDR3 has 13 residues. Germline V gene sequence: CDR1 SGHNT, CDR2 YENEEA. The CDR3 DNA is TGTGCCAGCAGCCCGGGACATCTTCTGGAGCAGTACTTC. It specifies CASSPGHLLEQYF.

The chain carries TRBV6-5 and TRBJ2-1; 9 nucleotides agree with TRBD2. There are 14 residues in the CDR3. The V and J ends lost 2 bases and 9 bases, in that order; junction bases with no gene match: 5. From germline, CDR1 is MNHEY and CDR2 SVGAGI. CDR3 in DNA: TGTGCCAGCAGTTACAGGCGGGGGGGCCTTGAGCAGTTCTTC. Translating it yields CASSYRRGGLEQFF.

This CDR3 reads CASSPKTSAFGADTQYF. The CDR3 nucleotides read TGTGCCAGCTCACCTAAGACTAGCGCCTTTGGGGCAGATACGCAGTATTTT. V is TRBV18 and J is TRBJ2-3; 8 nucleotides align to TRBD2. Germline assignment: CDR1 KGHSH and CDR2 LQKENI. The CDR3 sequence is 17 residues long. V was clipped by 3 bases and J by 4 bases; unmatched bases: 12.

V and J are TRBV6-1 and TRBJ1-1, with D uncertain. Trimming pared 7 bases from V and 1 base from J, leaving 13 bases between. Per the germline V gene, CDR1 is MNHNS and CDR2 is SASEGT. CDR3 length equals 14 residues. In nucleotides, the CDR3 is TGTGCCAGCATTCTAACGGGAGGGAACACTGAAGCTTTCTTT. Translation gives CASILTGGNTEAFF.

This chain joins TRBV4-3 and TRBJ2-1; D is possibly TRBD1 (5 bases). CDR3 length equals 14 residues. Trimming shortened V by 2 bases and J by 7 bases, and 12 bases separated the two germline ends. The germline CDR1 and CDR2 sequences are LGHNA and YSLEER. The CDR3 is CASSQWTNWNEQFF. CDR3 sequence (DNA): TGCGCCAGCAGCCAATGGACAAACTGGAATGAGCAGTTCTTC.

This rearrangement joins TRBV27 to TRBJ2-7; 8 bases align to TRBD1. The V gene end was trimmed by 6 bases and the J gene end by 3 bases; junction bases not matched to a gene: 7. The germline V gene has CDR1 MNHEY and CDR2 SMNVEV (reference sequence). The CDR3 extends over 14 amino acids. CDR3 DNA sequence: TGTGCCAGCAGACGGACAGGGCTAAACTACGAGCAGTACTTC. Translating it yields CASRRTGLNYEQYF.

The chain carries TRBV4-1 and TRBJ2-3; 7 bases line up with TRBD1. The CDR3 runs to 15 residues. V dropped 1 base and J dropped 4; count of bases not matched to a gene: 5. Germline V gene sequence: CDR1 MGHRA, CDR2 YSYEKL. CDR3 in DNA: TGCGCCAGCAGCCAAGTGGCACAGGGGCCAGATACGCAGTATTTT. Amino acids: CASSQVAQGPDTQYF.

The CDR3 DNA is TGTGCCTGGAGTTCGGGAGGACAGGGCTCTGGCTACACCTTC. This codes for CAWSSGGQGSGYTF. This chain uses TRBV30 with TRBJ1-2; 8 bases align to TRBD1. CDR3 length equals 14 residues. The germline V gene has CDR1 GTSNPN and CDR2 SVGIG (reference sequence). V shed 2 bases and J 7 bases; nucleotides not matched to a gene: 9.